This T cell receptor (beta chain) was captured by sequencing in a study of regulatory T cells in long-lasting Graves disease. Study in general: Graves' disease counted as persistent after over 5 years of antithyroid drugs with positive TSH receptor antibodies. General study points: Favored gene segments in persistent disease were TRBV28, TRBJ1-2 and TRBJ2-5.

Time point described: persistent/refractory GD, antithyroid drugs over 5 years with positive TRAb. PBMCs provided the RNA from which the TCR library was made. It was American Thyroid Association guidelines that determined Graves' disease diagnosis. An endocrinology department located in Xi'an, China, was where the patients came from. This CDR3 is built from 13 residues. Germline V CDR1 and CDR2: SGHNT, YYREEE (reference sequence). V was pared by 4 bases and J by 2 bases, with 6 bases between. CDR3-region Arm-PCR and iRepertoire HTBI primers produced the TCR beta libraries. TCRdb passed the multiplex PCR reads through MiXCR, listing each CDR3 protein once. Of hundreds of thousands of distinct CDR3 sequences listed, roughly a fifth are singletons. In this sample, this clonotype turned up a few times. Its target is not known.

The chain carries TRBV5-4 and TRBJ2-2; D remains unclear. The TCR was taken from a female donor with Graves disease. The input for sequencing was peripheral blood mononuclear cells (PBMCs), taken when the disease was refractory, from a patient treated with antithyroid drugs. CDR3 sequence: CASSGVNTGELFF. The CDR3 nucleotides read TGTGCCAGCAGCGGAGTCAACACCGGGGAGCTGTTTTTT. Full variable domain (remainder filled in from reference TRBV5-4 and TRBJ2-2): ETGVTQSPTHLIKTRGQQVTLRCSSQSGHNTVSWYQQALGQGPQFIFQYYREEENGRGNFPPRFSGLQFPNYSSELNVNALELDDSALYLCASSGVNTGELFFGEGSRLTVL.